This is a list of T cell receptor beta chains from one sample in a study of T cell responses to AZD1222 COVID-19 vaccine. Profiling relied on immunoSEQ multiplex PCR, and the TCRdb table lists in-frame clones only, not all of them. There are about 160,000 clones in the sample; less than 95% occur only once, and about 4.2% lies in the top ten. The sequenced sample was peripheral blood, obtained on day 0 of AZD1222 vaccination. These receptor sequences come from an adult in good health. The conserved cysteine and the conserved F or W are not part of the CDR3 here.

CDR3	V	J	length
ASIAMGPRYEQY	TRBV6-5	TRBJ2-7	12
ASSLEQDYEQY	TRBV28	TRBJ2-7	11
ASGLVHPPHEQF	TRBV12-5	TRBJ2-1	12
ASSFSSREGDIQY	TRBV7-9	TRBJ2-4	13
ASSGNGEAKAKNIQY	TRBV6-4	TRBJ2-4	15
ASSSGVRQPQH	TRBV6-5	TRBJ1-5	11
ASSGTGGKVAGELF	TRBV19	TRBJ2-2	14
ASSQDWAHGEQF	TRBV4-3	TRBJ2-1	12
ASSPTPEGTQY	TRBV18	TRBJ2-5	11
SASSNRLAGSSYEQY	TRBV20-1	TRBJ2-7	15
ASSSPGHRYEQY	TRBV6-5	TRBJ2-7	12
ASTFQGGETQY	TRBV5-1	TRBJ2-5	11
ASSPQGGHYEQY	TRBV5-1	TRBJ2-7	12
ASSFLGQISNQPQH	TRBV28	TRBJ1-5	14
ASSRGGTEAF	TRBV5-4	TRBJ1-1	10
ASSKDRFDQPQH	TRBV28	TRBJ1-5	12
ASSSLGGGLAKNIQY	TRBV2	TRBJ2-4	15
ASSLAAGSPLH	TRBV7-6	TRBJ1-6	11